This TCR beta chain was documented in a study of Graves' ophthalmopathy and Graves' hyperthyroidism. Ineligible for inclusion were patients with other autoimmune diseases, uncontrolled infections, pregnancy or lactation. This clonotype occurred once. The target antigen is unknown. The TCR beta CDR3 regions underwent amplification from RNA transcripts. HTBI primers primed a first-round RT-PCR, and a second-round multiplex PCR followed. TCRdb fed the multiplex PCR reads into MiXCR, producing one record per CDR3 protein. The table has around 1.1 million distinct CDR3 sequences, approximately 35% seen once; the top ten hold roughly 11%. The CDR3 totals 16 residues. Germline V gene data show CDR1 as SEHNR and CDR2 as FQNEAQ (reference sequence). Unmatched junction bases numbered 9, after V lost 4 bases and J lost 5 bases. Study-wide findings and caveats: The authors also found most expanded thyroid clonotypes above 0.001 frequency in blood.

The receptor's source is an adult man with Graves' hyperthyroidism. The material sequenced was peripheral blood or thyroid tissue (not recorded which). The chain employs TRBV7-9 and TRBJ2-5; 11 nucleotides match TRBD2. In nucleotides, the CDR3 is TGTGCCAGCAGCTACGATGAAGGGACTAGCGGTGAGACCCAGTACTTC. It codes for CASSYDEGTSGETQYF.